Listed below are T cell receptor beta chains from one sample, sequenced in a study of T cell repertoires in cytomegalovirus infection. MiXCR was run by TCRdb on the reads, yielding one entry per CDR3 protein. The repertoire holds some 940,000 distinct CDR3 sequences, about 33% seen once, with roughly 13% in the top ten. Their recognized antigens are unknown. The starting material was cultured CD8+ T cells from PBMCs, obtained from culture after CMV antigen stimulation. These TCRs come from a human donor in good health (CMV status not recorded). Some clones in this sample may be carry-over from other donors' samples. The CDR3 runs from the conserved cysteine through the conserved F or W. D genes are given only for firm matches. Size is omitted from some rows. Given values are once, few, many or a class for expanded clones.

-	TRBV7-9	-	TRBJ2-2	TGTGCCAGCAGCTTTAAGGGTCCCGCCCCGAACACCGGGGAGCTGTTTTTT	CASSFKGPAPNTGELFF
-	TRBV7-2	many	TRBJ1-2	TGTGCCAGCAGCTTAGGTTCAGATTACTGGGGTGATGGCTACACCTTC	CASSLGSDYWGDGYTF
-	TRBV28	-	TRBJ1-5	TGTGCCAGCAGTTTATTCCGAAGCCATCAGCCCCAGCATTTT	CASSLFRSHQPQHF
TRBD2	TRBV29-1	-	TRBJ2-3	TGCAGCGTTGAAGAGCGGGGGGGAACCACAGATACGCAGTATTTT	CSVEERGGTTDTQYF
TRBD1	TRBV2	few	TRBJ2-1	TGTGCCAGCAGTGTAACCGGGACAGCCTACAATGAGCAGTTCTTC	CASSVTGTAYNEQFF
TRBD1	TRBV19	-	TRBJ1-6	TGTGCCAGTAGTATGTTCCGGGACAGGGAGAATTCACCCCTCCACTTT	CASSMFRDRENSPLHF
-	TRBV7-4	-	TRBJ1-1	TGTGCCAGCAGCTTAGGAAGACGGGGGACTTTCTTT	CASSLGRRGTFF
-	TRBV6-6	few	TRBJ1-6	TGTGCCAGCAGTTACTCGATTTATTCACCCCTCCACTTT	CASSYSIYSPLHF
-	TRBV7-9	many	TRBJ1-2	TGTGCCAGCAGCTTAGGGGATGCTAACTATGGCTACACCTTC	CASSLGDANYGYTF
TRBD1	TRBV5-1	-	TRBJ2-7	TGCGCCAGCAGCATTTCTCGGACAGGCACCTACGAGCAGTACTTC	CASSISRTGTYEQYF
TRBD1	TRBV7-6	-	TRBJ2-5	TGTGTCAGCAGCGGACAGGGTACCCTTGTCAGAGAGACCCAGTACTTC	CVSSGQGTLVRETQYF